This T cell receptor (beta chain) was sequenced during a study of blood T cell repertoires in COVID-19. Germline V gives CDR1 SGHVS, CDR2 FQNEAQ. The V gene end was trimmed by 9 bases and the J gene end by 0 bases; junction bases not matched to a gene: 8. The CDR3 runs to 14 residues. The data were produced by immunoSEQ multiplex PCR, yet TCRdb's version contains in-frame clones alone and is incomplete. The sample carries about 130,000 clones, roughly 90% recorded once. Membership in each cohort depended on participant-reported clinical history. Input material: PBMCs or T cells enriched from blood (not recorded which). This clonotype originated in a woman between 50 and 59 years old who had recovered from COVID-19. The chain links TRBV7-8 to TRBJ2-7; 7 bases are shared with TRBD2. CDR3 sequence (DNA): TGTGCCAGTTGGAGCGGGGCGGACTCCTACGAGCAGTACTTC. It yields the protein CASWSGADSYEQYF. Using reference TRBV7-8 and TRBJ2-7 for the parts outside the CDR3, the full variable domain is GAGVSQSPRYKVAKRGQDVALRCDPISGHVSLFWYQQALGQGPEFLTYFQNEAQLDKSGLPSDRFFAERPEGSVSTLKIQRTQQEDSAVYLCASWSGADSYEQYFGPGTRLTVT.